This passage covers 14 T cell receptor beta chains from one sample sequenced in a study of vaccination effects on CD4 cells after COVID-19. This table comes from immunoSEQ multiplex PCR, and its TCRdb copy is limited to in-frame clones, with some not included. Here the sample spans roughly 59,000 clones, just under 80% being singletons. Prior to sequencing, the ViraFEST assay stimulated PBMC with viral peptide pools, which expanded the antigen-specific CD4+ T cells. The culture ran for roughly ten days before CD4+ T cells were isolated. Subjects were given two BNT162b2 or mRNA-1273 vaccine doses. These receptors' antigens are unknown. This material consisted of CD4+ T cells from PBMCs cultured with HCoV-OC43 spike peptides, taken after COVID-19 vaccination. Indicated subset: HCoV-OC43 spike overlapping peptide pool stimulation. The receptors come from a human donor who received a COVID-19 vaccine.

This clone was seen only once. The chain joins TRBV2 to TRBJ2-3, with 9 bases matching TRBD1. CDR3 length equals 16 residues. V trimming: 6 bases; J trimming: 4 bases; junction bases outside the gene matches: 11. Per germline, CDR1 SNHLY and CDR2 FYNNEI. The CDR3 sequence is CASRPSTGGPADTQYF. CDR3 nucleotide sequence: TGTGCCAGCAGACCCAGTACAGGGGGCCCGGCAGATACGCAGTATTTT.

The chain combines TRBV29-1 with TRBJ1-2; D remains ambiguous. V lost 5 bases to trimming and J lost 3 bases, with 13 bases between them. The germline CDR1 and CDR2 sequences are SQVTM and ANQGSEA. The length of the CDR3 is 13 residues. For the CDR3, the DNA is TGCAGCGTTCGGGATTTAAGAGACTATGGCTACACCTTC. Residues: CSVRDLRDYGYTF.

V usage is TRBV4-1 and J usage is TRBJ1-4; no definite D call. Germline V gene lookup returns CDR1 MGHRA and CDR2 YSYEKL. This CDR3 is built from 13 residues. The V end was cut by 0 bases, the J end by 9 bases, with 8 bases between. The CDR3 reads CASSQDLRQKLFF. The CDR3 DNA sequence: TGCGCCAGCAGCCAAGACCTTCGACAAAAACTGTTTTTT.

V gene TRBV7-2 combines with J gene TRBJ2-1; 8 nucleotides line up with TRBD1. Germline trimming cut 6 bases from V and 0 bases from J; bases unmatched to any gene: 4. Germline assignment: CDR1 SGHTA and CDR2 FQGNSA. This CDR3 region has 15 residues. The CDR3 region has the DNA TGTGCCAGCAGTTACAGGGGGAGCTCCTACAATGAGCAGTTCTTC. Its protein is CASSYRGSSYNEQFF.

This chain uses TRBV3-1 (or the pseudogene TRBV3-2) with TRBJ2-5; D perhaps matches TRBD1 (5 bases). The V gene's germline CDR1 is LGHDT and CDR2 YNNKEL (reference sequence). The CDR3 length is 17 residues. The V end was cut by 1 base, the J end by 5 bases, with 20 bases between. CDR3 in DNA: TGTGCCAGCAGCCAAGGCAGGATGGGGCCTAGATATGAGACCCAGTACTTC. This codes for CASSQGRMGPRYETQYF.

The chain employs TRBV7-9 and TRBJ1-1; 11 bases map to TRBD1. Germline V gene lookup returns CDR1 SEHNR and CDR2 FQNEAQ (reference sequence). The CDR3 covers 17 residues. With V trimmed by 5 bases and J by 4 bases, 12 bases remained unmatched. The CDR3 bases are TGTGCCAGCAGCCCAAGGGACAGGGGGATTGGGGCCACTGAAGCTTTCTTT. This codes for CASSPRDRGIGATEAFF.

The V call is TRBV18, the J call TRBJ2-1; TRBD2 might be the D (5 bases). Trimming removed 1 base at V and 5 bases at J, with 6 bases between. Germline CDR1 reads KGHSH; CDR2 reads LQKENI. The CDR3 runs to 13 residues. The CDR3 coding sequence is TGTGCCAGCTCACCACTGGGAGACAATGAGCAGTTCTTC. Encoded protein: CASSPLGDNEQFF.

The chain carries TRBV5-4 and TRBJ1-6; no reliable D call. Germline assignment: CDR1 SGHNT and CDR2 YYREEE (reference sequence). Between the trimmed V and J ends, which lost 1 base and 6 bases, there was a span of 5 bases. The CDR3 sequence is 13 residues long. CDR3 sequence (DNA): TGTGCCAGCAGCTTGACAGTTAATTCACCCCTCCACTTT. It codes for CASSLTVNSPLHF.

This clone showed up just a few times. The J gene is TRBJ1-3, the V gene TRBV7-9; no clear D gene. Trimming stripped 2 bases from V and 2 bases from J, with 13 bases between. The CDR3 runs 16 residues. The germline CDR1 and CDR2 sequences are SEHNR and FQNEAQ (reference sequence). As DNA, the CDR3 is TGTGCCAGCAGCTTATTGGTATCGGTCGCTGGAAACACCATATATTTT. This sequence encodes CASSLLVSVAGNTIYF.

The rearrangement links TRBV6-1 to TRBJ2-7, with 13 bases matching TRBD2. V trimming: 3 bases; J trimming: 4 bases; junction bases outside the gene matches: 3. The CDR3 is 15 amino acids. The germline V gene encodes CDR1 MNHNS and CDR2 SASEGT. The CDR3 DNA sequence: TGTGCCAGCAGTGAGACTAGCGGGGGGCCTTACGAGCAGTACGTC. Its translation is CASSETSGGPYEQYV.

V is TRBV2 and J is TRBJ1-1, with 7 bases that match TRBD1. The V segment lost 6 bases and the J segment 2 bases; nucleotides outside the gene matches: 9. Germline V lookup: CDR1 SNHLY, CDR2 FYNNEI. The CDR3 spans 15 residues. The DNA of the CDR3 is TGTGCCAGCAGGGACATGGGACAGCCAAACACTGAAGCTTTCTTT. Translating it yields CASRDMGQPNTEAFF.

The CDR3 nucleotides read TGTGCCACCCTGGGACAGGGAGGGGGGAGGGATCAGCCCCAGCATTTT. Protein: CATLGQGGGRDQPQHF. The chain recombines TRBV5-4 with TRBJ1-5; 9 nucleotides agree with TRBD1. The germline CDR1 and CDR2 sequences are SGHNT and YYREEE (reference sequence). This CDR3 has 16 residues. Trimming took 9 bases from V and 5 from J; bases not matched to a gene: 15.

This clone appeared a few times. A read error may account for a junction end that differs from germline. The V and J genes are TRBV3-1 (or the pseudogene TRBV3-2) and TRBJ2-1; D ambiguous. CDR3 length equals 11 residues. Germline-derived CDR1 and CDR2 are LGHDT and YNNKEL (reference sequence). The CDR3 DNA reads TGTGCCAGCAGTAAAAAAGCCGGGTTGATCTTC. This translates into CASSKKAGLIF.

The rearrangement uses TRBV5-5 and TRBJ1-1; D is possibly TRBD1 (5 bases). Germline CDR1 is SGHKS and CDR2 is YYEKEE (reference sequence). Deletions cut 1 base from V and 1 base from J, with 8 bases between. This CDR3 region has 14 residues. CDR3 amino acids: CASSLWGSNTEAFF. The CDR3 bases are TGTGCCAGCAGCTTGTGGGGGTCGAACACTGAAGCTTTCTTT.